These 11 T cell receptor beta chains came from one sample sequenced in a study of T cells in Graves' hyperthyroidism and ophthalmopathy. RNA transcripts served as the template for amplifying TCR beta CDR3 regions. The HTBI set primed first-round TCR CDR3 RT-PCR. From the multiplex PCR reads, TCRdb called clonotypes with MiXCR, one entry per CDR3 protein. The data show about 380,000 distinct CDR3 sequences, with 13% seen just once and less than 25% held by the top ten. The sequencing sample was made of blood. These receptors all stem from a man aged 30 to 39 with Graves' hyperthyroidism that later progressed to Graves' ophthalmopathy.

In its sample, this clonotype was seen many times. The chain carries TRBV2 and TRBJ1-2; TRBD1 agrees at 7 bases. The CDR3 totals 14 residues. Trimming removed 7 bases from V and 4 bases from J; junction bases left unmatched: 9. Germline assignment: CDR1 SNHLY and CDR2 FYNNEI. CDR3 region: CASKGGVTPYGYTF. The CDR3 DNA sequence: TGTGCCAGCAAAGGGGGCGTAACCCCCTATGGCTACACCTTC.

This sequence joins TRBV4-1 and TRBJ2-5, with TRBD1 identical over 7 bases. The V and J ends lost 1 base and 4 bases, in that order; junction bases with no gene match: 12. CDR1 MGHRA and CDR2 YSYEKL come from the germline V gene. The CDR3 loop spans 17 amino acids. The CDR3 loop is CASSQGNMETGRETQYF. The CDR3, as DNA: TGCGCCAGCAGCCAAGGAAACATGGAGACAGGGAGAGAGACCCAGTACTTC.

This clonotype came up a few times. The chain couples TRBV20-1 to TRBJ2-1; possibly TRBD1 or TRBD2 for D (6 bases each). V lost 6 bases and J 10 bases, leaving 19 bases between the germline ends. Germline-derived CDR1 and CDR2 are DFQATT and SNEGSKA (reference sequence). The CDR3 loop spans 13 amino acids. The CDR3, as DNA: TGCAGTGCCAGGGGACGTGGGGAGGTGGAGCAGTTCTTC. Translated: CSARGRGEVEQFF.

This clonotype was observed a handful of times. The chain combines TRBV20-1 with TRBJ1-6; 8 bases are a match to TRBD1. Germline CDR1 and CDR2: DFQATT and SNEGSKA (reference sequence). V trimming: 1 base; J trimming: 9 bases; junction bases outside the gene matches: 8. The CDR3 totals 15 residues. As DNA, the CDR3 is TGCAGTGCTAGAGCGGCAGGGGGCTTAGGTTCACCCCTCCACTTT. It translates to CSARAAGGLGSPLHF.

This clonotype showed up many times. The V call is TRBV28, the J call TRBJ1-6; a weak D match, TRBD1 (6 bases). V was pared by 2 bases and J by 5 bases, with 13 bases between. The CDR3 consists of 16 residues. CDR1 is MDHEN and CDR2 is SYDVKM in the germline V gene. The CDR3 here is CASSLGTGGHNSPLHF. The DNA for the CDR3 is TGTGCCAGCAGTTTAGGTACTGGGGGGCATAATTCACCCCTCCACTTT. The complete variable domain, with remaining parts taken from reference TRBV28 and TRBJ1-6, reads DVKVTQSSRYLVKRTGEKVFLECVQDMDHENMFWYRQDPGLGLRLIYFSYDVKMKEKGDIPEGYSVSREKKERFSLILESASTNQTSMYLCASSLGTGGHNSPLHFGNGTRLTVT.

The CDR3 bases are TGCGCCAGCAGCCAAGATGAGGGACCTGGCTACACCTTC. Its protein product is CASSQDEGPGYTF. V and J are TRBV4-1 and TRBJ1-2; tentatively, D is TRBD1 (5 bases). The V end lost 0 bases, the J end lost 7 bases, and 9 bases lay between the germline ends. This CDR3 is built from 13 residues. Germline-derived CDR1 and CDR2 are MGHRA and YSYEKL.

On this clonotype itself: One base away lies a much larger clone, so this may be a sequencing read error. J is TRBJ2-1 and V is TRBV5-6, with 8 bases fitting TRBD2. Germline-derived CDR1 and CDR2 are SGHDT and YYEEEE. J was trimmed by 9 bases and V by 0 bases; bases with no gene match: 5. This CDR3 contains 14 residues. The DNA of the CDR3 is TGTGCCAGCAGCTTGGGACTAGCGAGGGGTGAGCAGTTCTTC. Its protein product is CASSLGLARGEQFF.

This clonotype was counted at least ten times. CDR3 sequence reads: CASSDPGGPEAFF. CDR3 DNA sequence: TGTGCCAGCAGTGACCCAGGGGGCCCTGAAGCTTTCTTT. The chain couples TRBV25-1 to TRBJ1-1, with TRBD1 identical over 8 bases. The CDR3 is 13 amino acids. V lost 3 bases, J lost 6 bases, and 3 bases stayed unmatched. In germline, CDR1 is MGHDK, CDR2 SYGVNS.

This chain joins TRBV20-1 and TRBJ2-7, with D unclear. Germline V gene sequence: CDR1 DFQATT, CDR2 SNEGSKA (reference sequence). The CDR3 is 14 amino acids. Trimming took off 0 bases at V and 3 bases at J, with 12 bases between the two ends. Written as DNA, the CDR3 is TGCAGTGCTAGAGATTCGGCGGTACGCTACGAGCAGTACTTC. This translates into CSARDSAVRYEQYF.

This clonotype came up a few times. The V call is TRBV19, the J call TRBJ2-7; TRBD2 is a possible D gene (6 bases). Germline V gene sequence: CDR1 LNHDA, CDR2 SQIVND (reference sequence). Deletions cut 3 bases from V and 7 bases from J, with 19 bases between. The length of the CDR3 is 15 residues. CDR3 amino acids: CASSIGGNLAGEQYF. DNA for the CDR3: TGTGCCAGTAGTATCGGGGGAAACCTGGCAGGGGAGCAGTACTTC.

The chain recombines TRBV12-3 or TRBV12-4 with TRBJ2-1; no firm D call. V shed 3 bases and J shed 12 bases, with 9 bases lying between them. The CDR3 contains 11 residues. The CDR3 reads CASSFLGSQFF. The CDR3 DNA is TGTGCCAGCAGTTTTTTGGGATCGCAGTTCTTC.